Listed here are 30 T cell receptor beta chains from one sample, sequenced in a study of T cells in Graves' hyperthyroidism and ophthalmopathy. RNA transcripts served as the template for amplifying TCR beta CDR3 regions. The HTBI set primed first-round TCR CDR3 RT-PCR. From the multiplex PCR reads, TCRdb called clonotypes with MiXCR, one entry per CDR3 protein. Among approximately 400,000 distinct CDR3 sequences listed, over 11% were seen once. The sequenced material came from blood. The origin of the receptors is a woman in her sixties or seventies with Graves' hyperthyroidism.

This clonotype came up many times. The J gene is TRBJ1-1, the V gene TRBV28; D is unclear. V lost 1 base and J 5 bases, leaving 11 bases between the germline ends. The V gene's germline CDR1 is MDHEN and CDR2 SYDVKM. The CDR3 totals 14 residues. As DNA, the CDR3 is TGTGCCAGCAGTTTATTGGGAGGTAAGACTGAAGCTTTCTTT. It is translated as CASSLLGGKTEAFF.

This clonotype was recorded at least ten times. CDR3 sequence reads: CASSEFWGRATQYF. CDR3 nucleotides: TGTGCCAGCAGTGAATTTTGGGGGAGGGCGACCCAGTACTTC. This chain connects TRBV6-1 to TRBJ2-5, with 7 bases fitting TRBD2. The CDR3 is made up of 14 amino acids. V gave up 2 bases and J gave up 7 bases; unmatched junction bases: 7. Germline assignment: CDR1 MNHNS and CDR2 SASEGT.

This clonotype came up many times. The chain has TRBV7-2 and TRBJ2-5, with 11 positions matching TRBD2. V lost 2 bases to trimming and J lost 5 bases; unmatched junction nucleotides: 4. This CDR3 contains 15 residues. CDR1 is SGHTA and CDR2 is FQGNSA in the germline V gene. The CDR3 loop is CASSLFLAGGETQYF. The CDR3 DNA sequence: TGTGCCAGCAGCTTATTTTTAGCGGGAGGGGAGACCCAGTACTTC.

This clonotype was counted many times. The rearrangement joins TRBV12-3 or TRBV12-4 to TRBJ2-3; no clear D gene. The CDR3 totals 14 residues. V lost 6 bases, J lost 1 base, and 11 bases lay in between. DNA of the CDR3: TGTGCCAGCAGCTACGGCTGGGGCACAGATACGCAGTATTTT. It yields the protein CASSYGWGTDTQYF.

This clonotype was observed a few times. The CDR3 loop is CASSLSRGSSNEQYF. CDR3 nucleotide sequence: TGCGCCAGCAGCTTGAGTCGCGGGAGTAGCAACGAGCAGTACTTC. The genes are TRBV5-1 and TRBJ2-7, with TRBD2 identical over 7 bases. Germline-derived CDR1 and CDR2 are SGHRS and YFSETQ. CDR3 length: 15 residues. The ends lost 1 base at V and 5 bases at J; junction bases unmatched: 9.

This clonotype was counted many times. This chain links TRBV11-2 with TRBJ1-1, with D uncertain. The CDR3 is made up of 13 amino acids. V gave up 1 base and J gave up 10 bases, with 13 bases separating them. Germline V gives CDR1 SGHAT, CDR2 FQNNGV. CDR3 loop: CASSLGMWSGAFF. The DNA for the CDR3 is TGTGCCAGCAGCTTAGGCATGTGGTCCGGAGCTTTCTTT.

This clonotype was counted many times. The gene calls are TRBV3-1 and TRBJ2-6, with D hard to call. The CDR3 runs 20 residues. The V gene lost 1 base and the J gene lost 0 bases, with 19 bases spanning the gap. Germline lookup yields CDR1 LGHDT and CDR2 YNNKEL (reference sequence). The CDR3: CASSQGVGQLILSGANVLTF. CDR3 bases: TGTGCCAGCAGCCAAGGTGTTGGCCAGCTGATACTCTCTGGGGCCAACGTCCTGACTTTC.

With respect to this clonotype: A read error may be the cause here, since a much bigger clone is one base away. The chain couples TRBV6-1 to TRBJ2-7; TRBD1 matches 7 bases. The V segment lost 8 bases and the J segment 3 bases; nucleotides outside the gene matches: 10. Germline CDR1 MNHNS, CDR2 SASEGT. CDR3 length equals 14 residues. CDR3 sequence reads: CASGSAGTDYEQYF. In DNA form, the CDR3 reads TGTGCCAGCGGTAGCGCCGGGACAGACTACGAGCAGTACTTC.

This chain links TRBV7-2 with TRBJ1-2, with D possibly matching TRBD1 (6 bases). This CDR3 is built from 13 residues. The V end lost 3 bases, the J end lost 4 bases, and 9 bases lay between the germline ends. CDR1 is SGHTA and CDR2 is FQGNSA in the germline V gene. CDR3 loop: CASSLHRAYGYTF. The CDR3 DNA reads as TGTGCCAGCAGCTTGCACAGGGCCTATGGCTACACCTTC.

To note about this clonotype: A much larger clone lies one base from this, so it may be a read error. The chain uses TRBV12-3 or TRBV12-4 and TRBJ1-4; D is unclear. The CDR3 loop spans 14 amino acids. Trimming shortened V by 5 bases and J by 7 bases, and 14 bases separated the two germline ends. CDR3 sequence reads: CASSLMDGSEKLFF. The DNA of the CDR3 is TGTGCCAGCAGTCTGATGGACGGGAGTGAAAAACTGTTTTTT.

This clonotype was detected many times. The rearrangement joins TRBV19 to TRBJ2-5, with 7 bases that match TRBD1. Looked up from germline, CDR1 is LNHDA and CDR2 is SQIVND (reference sequence). CDR3 length equals 15 residues. J was trimmed by 5 bases and V by 7 bases; bases with no gene match: 13. This CDR3 is CASKGGQAGRETQYF. CDR3 in DNA: TGTGCCAGTAAAGGCGGACAGGCGGGTCGGGAGACCCAGTACTTC.

This clonotype was counted at least ten times. The CDR3 nucleotides are TGCAGTGCTAGGCCACATGGAGATACGCAGTATTTT. This encodes CSARPHGDTQYF. The rearrangement joins TRBV20-1 to TRBJ2-3; D uncertain. V lost 3 bases, J lost 5 bases, and 9 bases lay in between. Germline-derived CDR1 and CDR2 are DFQATT and SNEGSKA (reference sequence). This CDR3 is 12 amino acids long.

This chain joins TRBV19 and TRBJ2-7; 12 positions agree with TRBD2. V trimming: 4 bases; J trimming: 3 bases; junction bases outside the gene matches: 7. Per germline, CDR1 LNHDA and CDR2 SQIVND (reference sequence). The CDR3 is made up of 16 amino acids. In DNA form, the CDR3 reads TGTGCCAGTAGTACTCGGACTAGCGGGACCGACTACGAGCAGTACTTC. Translated, it gives CASSTRTSGTDYEQYF.

This clonotype has just a few counts. The V call is TRBV7-9, the J call TRBJ2-2; D gene uncertain. Per germline, CDR1 SEHNR and CDR2 FQNEAQ (reference sequence). The CDR3 loop spans 13 amino acids. Trimming left V 5 bases short and J 6 bases short, with 10 bases between. CDR3 DNA sequence: TGTGCCAGCAGCGATATTTGGGCCGGGGAGCTGTTTTTT. Translating it yields CASSDIWAGELFF.

V gene TRBV27 combines with J gene TRBJ2-1, with D maybe TRBD2 (5 bases). This CDR3 spans 17 amino acids. V gave up 1 base and J gave up 0 bases, with 13 bases separating them. Germline V CDR1 and CDR2: MNHEY, SMNVEV (reference sequence). The CDR3 protein is CASSLFFPGFSYNEQFF. CDR3 coding DNA: TGTGCCAGCAGTTTATTCTTTCCGGGGTTCTCCTACAATGAGCAGTTCTTC.

Only a few counts were recorded for this clonotype. The V call is TRBV27, the J call TRBJ2-7, with TRBD2 as a possible D gene (6 bases). The germline CDR1 and CDR2 sequences are MNHEY and SMNVEV (reference sequence). The CDR3 has 13 amino acids. V lost 0 bases, J lost 9 bases, and 12 bases lay in between. The CDR3 protein is CASSLSHLATQYF. For the CDR3, the DNA is TGTGCCAGCAGTTTATCCCACCTAGCGACGCAGTACTTC.

Many counts were recorded for this clonotype. This chain links TRBV10-1 with TRBJ2-1; TRBD2 is a possible D gene (6 bases). CDR1 is WNHNN and CDR2 is SYGVQD in the germline V gene (reference sequence). Trimming left V 0 bases short and J 8 bases short, with 14 bases between. The CDR3 has 15 amino acids. For the CDR3, the DNA is TGCGCCAGCAGTGAGTCTTCGGGAGTTGGCTATGAGCAGTTCTTC. As protein: CASSESSGVGYEQFF.

The chain combines TRBV7-9 with TRBJ2-7, with 7 bases matching TRBD1. J lost 3 bases, V lost 5 bases, and 7 bases had no gene match. Germline CDR1 is SEHNR and CDR2 is FQNEAQ (reference sequence). The CDR3 sequence is 14 residues long. The CDR3 is CASSVQGNGYEQYF. The CDR3 DNA sequence: TGTGCCAGCAGCGTACAGGGGAACGGCTACGAGCAGTACTTC.

At least ten counts were recorded for this clonotype. This chain links TRBV30 with TRBJ2-7; D gene ambiguous. The CDR3 is made up of 13 amino acids. Germline assignment: CDR1 GTSNPN and CDR2 SVGIG (reference sequence). The germline V and J ends were trimmed by 4 bases and 4 bases, with 14 bases remaining between them. CDR3 in DNA: TGTGCCTGGAAAAATCCGCCGGGTTACGAGCAGTACTTC. Translation gives CAWKNPPGYEQYF.

The CDR3 spells CASTSGWAIYF. CDR3 in DNA: TGTGCCAGTACTTCAGGGTGGGCCATATATTTT. This chain links TRBV28 with TRBJ1-3; tentatively, D is TRBD1 (5 bases). Germline loops: CDR1 MDHEN, CDR2 SYDVKM. V dropped 9 bases and J dropped 11 bases, with 14 bases sitting between them. CDR3 length: 11 amino acids.

This clonotype was observed at least ten times. The rearrangement uses TRBV20-1 and TRBJ1-1; TRBD1 might be the D (6 bases). The V end lost 5 bases, the J end lost 5 bases, and 12 bases lay between the germline ends. CDR3 size: 12 residues. The germline CDR1 and CDR2 sequences are DFQATT and SNEGSKA (reference sequence). CDR3 residues: CSAVGGRTEAFF. The DNA of the CDR3 is TGCAGTGCTGTTGGGGGCAGGACTGAAGCTTTCTTT.

This clonotype was seen many times. This chain links TRBV7-3 with TRBJ2-2; D gene uncertain. CDR1 and CDR2 (germline): SGHTA, FQGTGA. V was clipped by 2 bases and J by 4 bases, with 8 bases between them. The CDR3 contains 14 residues. CDR3 nucleotides: TGTGCCAGCAGCTTATCTGCTACCACCGGGGAGCTGTTTTTT. It codes for CASSLSATTGELFF.

This clonotype was recorded at least ten times. This chain connects TRBV7-9 to TRBJ1-2; D remains unclear. Trimming took 1 base from V and 3 from J, leaving 9 bases between them. From germline, CDR1 is SEHNR and CDR2 FQNEAQ (reference sequence). The length of the CDR3 is 14 residues. The CDR3 loop reads CASSLVGPDYGYTF. The CDR3 nucleotides are TGTGCCAGCAGCTTAGTTGGACCGGACTATGGCTACACCTTC.

This clonotype was seen repeatedly, ten times or more. The J gene is TRBJ2-1, the V gene TRBV11-1, with 11 bases identical to TRBD2. Germline-derived CDR1 and CDR2 are SGHAT and FQDESV (reference sequence). This CDR3 contains 17 residues. V lost 2 bases, J lost 5 bases, and 8 bases stayed unmatched. CDR3 in DNA: TGTGCCAGCAGCTTAACTTTAGCGGGAGGGTTCCACAATGAGCAGTTCTTC. Protein product: CASSLTLAGGFHNEQFF.

This clonotype was recorded many times. The chain joins TRBV20-1 to TRBJ2-7, with 10 bases identical to TRBD2. V dropped 5 bases and J dropped 5; count of bases not matched to a gene: 6. The CDR3 has 13 residues. Looked up from germline, CDR1 is DFQATT and CDR2 is SNEGSKA (reference sequence). The CDR3: CSAASGSGNEQYF. The DNA of the CDR3 is TGCAGTGCTGCTAGCGGGAGTGGGAACGAGCAGTACTTC.

The chain carries TRBV7-9 and TRBJ2-1, with D tentatively TRBD2 (7 bases). The CDR3 has 14 amino acids. CDR1 SEHNR and CDR2 FQNEAQ come from the germline V gene (reference sequence). Trimming left V 6 bases short and J 7 bases short, with 16 bases between. In DNA, the CDR3 is TGTGCCAGCAGGGGGGGGGGGGCGCGAAATGAGCAGTTCTTC. Residues: CASRGGGARNEQFF. Looking up the rest from reference TRBV7-9 and TRBJ2-1 gives the full variable domain: DTGVSQNPRHKITKRGQNVTFRCDPISEHNRLYWYRQTLGQGPEFLTYFQNEAQLEKSRLLSDRFSAERPKGSFSTLEIQRTEQGDSAMYLCASRGGGARNEQFFGPGTRLTVL.

At least ten counts were recorded for this clonotype. The chain couples TRBV30 to TRBJ1-1, with 10 bases aligning to TRBD1. Germline V gene sequence: CDR1 GTSNPN, CDR2 SVGIG (reference sequence). After removal of 1 base from V and 8 bases from J, the junction contained 4 bases not matched to a gene. CDR3 length equals 13 residues. CDR3 DNA: TGTGCCTGGAGTGGACAGGGGGCCGGGGAAGCTTTCTTT. Amino acid sequence: CAWSGQGAGEAFF.

In its sample, this clonotype was seen many times. V gene TRBV6-6 combines with J gene TRBJ1-2; D perhaps matches TRBD1 (6 bases). This CDR3 has 14 residues. Deletions cut 0 bases from V and 4 bases from J, with 9 bases between. CDR1 is MNHNY and CDR2 is SVGAGI in the germline V gene (reference sequence). The CDR3 DNA sequence: TGTGCCAGCAGTTACTCAGGACAGATCTATGGCTACACCTTC. Translation: CASSYSGQIYGYTF.

The DNA for the CDR3 is TGTGCCAGCAGCTTAGGGGCAGGGGGTCAGCCCCAGCATTTT. Translated, it gives CASSLGAGGQPQHF. V gene TRBV7-9 combines with J gene TRBJ1-5, with 7 nucleotides matching TRBD1. V lost 1 base, J lost 6 bases, and 3 bases stayed unmatched. There are 14 residues in the CDR3. CDR1 is SEHNR and CDR2 is FQNEAQ in the germline V gene (reference sequence).

Comment on this clonotype: A much bigger clone sits one base away, suggesting this may be a read error. The chain has TRBV19 and TRBJ2-7, with D possibly TRBD1 on 6 matching bases. The CDR3 is made up of 15 amino acids. Germline V lookup: CDR1 LNHDA, CDR2 SQIVND (reference sequence). CDR3 loop: CASGISDRRTYEQYF. DNA of the CDR3: TGTGCCAGTGGTATCTCGGACAGACGGACCTACGAGCAGTACTTC.